A single TCR beta chain is shown here with its context. These data are taken from a study of T cell changes during pregnancy in multiple sclerosis. Profiled with immunoSEQ multiplex PCR; TCRdb holds only in-frame clones, not every one. The sample carries about 68,000 clones, 75% to 95% recorded once. Trimming took 5 bases from V and 0 from J, leaving 9 bases between them. The CDR3 runs to 14 residues. CDR1 and CDR2 (germline): SGHTA, FQGNSA. The source was peripheral blood, collected in the second trimester of pregnancy. The receptor's source is a female donor with multiple sclerosis, enrolled in a pregnancy study. The V and J genes are TRBV7-2 and TRBJ2-3; tentative D call: TRBD2 (6 bases). CDR3 coding DNA: TGTGCCAGCAGCAAACTAGCCAGCACAGATACGCAGTATTTT. Translation gives CASSKLASTDTQYF.